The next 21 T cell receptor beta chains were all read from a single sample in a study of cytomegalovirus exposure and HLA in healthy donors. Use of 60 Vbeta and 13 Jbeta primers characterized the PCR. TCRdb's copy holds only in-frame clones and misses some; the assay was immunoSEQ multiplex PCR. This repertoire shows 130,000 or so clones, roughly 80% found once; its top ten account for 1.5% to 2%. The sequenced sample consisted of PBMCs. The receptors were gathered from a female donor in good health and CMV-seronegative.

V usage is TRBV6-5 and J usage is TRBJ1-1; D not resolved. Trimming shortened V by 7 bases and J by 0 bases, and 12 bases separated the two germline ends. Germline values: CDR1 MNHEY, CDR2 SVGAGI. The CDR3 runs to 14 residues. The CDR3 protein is CASIYSRLNTEAFF. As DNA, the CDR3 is TGTGCCAGCATCTACAGCCGTTTGAACACTGAAGCTTTCTTT.

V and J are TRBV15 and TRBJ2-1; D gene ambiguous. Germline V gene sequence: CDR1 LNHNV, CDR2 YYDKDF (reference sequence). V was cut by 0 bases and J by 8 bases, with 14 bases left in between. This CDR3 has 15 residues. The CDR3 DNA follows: TGTGCCACCAGCAGAGACCGCGACTGGGTTGATGAGCAGTTCTTC. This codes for CATSRDRDWVDEQFF. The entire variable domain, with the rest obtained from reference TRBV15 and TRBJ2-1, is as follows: DAMVIQNPRYQVTQFGKPVTLSCSQTLNHNVMYWYQQKSSQAPKLLFHYYDKDFNNEADTPDNFQSRRPNTSFCFLDIRSPGLGDTAMYLCATSRDRDWVDEQFFGPGTRLTVL.

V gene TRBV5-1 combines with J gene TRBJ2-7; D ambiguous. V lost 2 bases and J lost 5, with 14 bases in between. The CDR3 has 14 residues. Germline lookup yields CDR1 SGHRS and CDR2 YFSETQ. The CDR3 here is CASSLKVVGDEQYF. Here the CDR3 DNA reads TGCGCCAGCAGCTTAAAGGTTGTCGGAGACGAGCAGTACTTC.

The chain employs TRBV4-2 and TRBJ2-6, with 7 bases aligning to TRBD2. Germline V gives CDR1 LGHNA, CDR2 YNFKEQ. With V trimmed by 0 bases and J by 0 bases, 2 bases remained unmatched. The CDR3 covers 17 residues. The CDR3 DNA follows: TGTGCCAGCAGCCAAGAAGGCGGGAGCTCTGGGGCCAACGTCCTGACTTTC. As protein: CASSQEGGSSGANVLTF.

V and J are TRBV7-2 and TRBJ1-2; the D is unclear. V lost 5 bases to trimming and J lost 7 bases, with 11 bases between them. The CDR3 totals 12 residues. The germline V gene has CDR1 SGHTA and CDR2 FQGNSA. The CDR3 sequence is CASSEESGGYTF. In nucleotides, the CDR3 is TGTGCCAGCAGCGAGGAGTCTGGTGGCTACACCTTC.

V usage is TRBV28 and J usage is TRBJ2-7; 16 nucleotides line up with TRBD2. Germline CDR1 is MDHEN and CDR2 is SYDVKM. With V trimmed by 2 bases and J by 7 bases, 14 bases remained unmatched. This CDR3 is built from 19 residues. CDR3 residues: CASSLEGLAGGTPIMEQYF. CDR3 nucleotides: TGTGCCAGCAGTTTAGAGGGACTAGCGGGAGGGACTCCCATTATGGAGCAGTACTTC. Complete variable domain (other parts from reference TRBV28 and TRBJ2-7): DVKVTQSSRYLVKRTGEKVFLECVQDMDHENMFWYRQDPGLGLRLIYFSYDVKMKEKGDIPEGYSVSREKKERFSLILESASTNQTSMYLCASSLEGLAGGTPIMEQYFGPGTRLTVT.

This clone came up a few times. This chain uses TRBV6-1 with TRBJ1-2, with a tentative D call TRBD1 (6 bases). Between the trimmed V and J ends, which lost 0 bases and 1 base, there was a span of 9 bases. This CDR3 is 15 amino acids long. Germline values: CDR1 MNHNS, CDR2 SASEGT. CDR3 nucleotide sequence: TGTGCCAGCAGTGAAGCCTGGACAGATAACTATGGCTACACCTTC. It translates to CASSEAWTDNYGYTF.

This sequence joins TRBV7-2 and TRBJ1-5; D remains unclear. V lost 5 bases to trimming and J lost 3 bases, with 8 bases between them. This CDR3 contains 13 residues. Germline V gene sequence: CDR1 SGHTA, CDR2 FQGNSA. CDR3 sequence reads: CASSVQLNQPQHF. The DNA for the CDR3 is TGTGCCAGCAGCGTACAGCTCAATCAGCCCCAGCATTTT.

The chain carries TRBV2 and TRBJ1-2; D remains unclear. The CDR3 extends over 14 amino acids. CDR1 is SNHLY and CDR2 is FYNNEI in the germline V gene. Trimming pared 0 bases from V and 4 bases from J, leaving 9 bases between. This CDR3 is CASSEAPPSYGYTF. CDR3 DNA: TGTGCCAGCAGTGAAGCTCCCCCATCCTATGGCTACACCTTC.

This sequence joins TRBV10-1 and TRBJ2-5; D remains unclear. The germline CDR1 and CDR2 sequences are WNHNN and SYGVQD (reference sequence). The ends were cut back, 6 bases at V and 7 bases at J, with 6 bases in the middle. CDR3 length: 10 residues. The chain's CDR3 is CASRQRTQYF. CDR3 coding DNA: TGCGCCAGCAGACAAAGGACCCAGTACTTC.

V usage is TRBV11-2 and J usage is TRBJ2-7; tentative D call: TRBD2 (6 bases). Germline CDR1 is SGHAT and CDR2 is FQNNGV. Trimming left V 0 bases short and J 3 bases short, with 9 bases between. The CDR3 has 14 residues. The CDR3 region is CASSLEPEGYEQYF. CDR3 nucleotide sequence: TGTGCCAGCAGCTTAGAACCGGAGGGCTACGAGCAGTACTTC.

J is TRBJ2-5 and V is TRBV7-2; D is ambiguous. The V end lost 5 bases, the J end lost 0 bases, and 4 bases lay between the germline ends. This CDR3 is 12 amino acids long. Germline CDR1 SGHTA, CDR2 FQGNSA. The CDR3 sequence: CASSLYQETQYF. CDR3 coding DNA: TGTGCCAGCAGCCTGTACCAAGAGACCCAGTACTTC.

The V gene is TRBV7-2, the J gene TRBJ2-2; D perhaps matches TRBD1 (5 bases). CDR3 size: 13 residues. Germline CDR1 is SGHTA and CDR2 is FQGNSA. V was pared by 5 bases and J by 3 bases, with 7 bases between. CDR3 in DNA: TGTGCCAGCAGCCGACAGTACACCGGGGAGCTGTTTTTT. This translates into CASSRQYTGELFF.

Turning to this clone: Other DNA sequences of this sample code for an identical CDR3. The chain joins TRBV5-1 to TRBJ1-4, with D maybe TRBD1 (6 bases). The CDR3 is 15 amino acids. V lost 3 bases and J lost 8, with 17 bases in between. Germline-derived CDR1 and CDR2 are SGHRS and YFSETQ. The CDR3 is CASSSGGQGIEKLFF. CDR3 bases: TGCGCCAGCAGCTCTGGGGGACAAGGTATCGAAAAACTGTTTTTT.

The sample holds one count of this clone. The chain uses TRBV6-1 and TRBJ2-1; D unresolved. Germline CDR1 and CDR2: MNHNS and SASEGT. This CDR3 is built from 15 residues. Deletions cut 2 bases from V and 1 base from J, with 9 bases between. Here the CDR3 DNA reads TGTGCCAGCAGTGAATTGGCAGGATCCTACAATGAGCAGTTCTTC. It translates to CASSELAGSYNEQFF.

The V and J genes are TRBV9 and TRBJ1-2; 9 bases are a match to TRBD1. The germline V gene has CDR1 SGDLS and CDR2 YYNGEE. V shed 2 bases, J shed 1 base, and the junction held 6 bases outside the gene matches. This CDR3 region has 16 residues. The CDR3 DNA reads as TGTGCCAGCAGCGTCTTCAGGGACAGGGTTAACTATGGCTACACCTTC. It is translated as CASSVFRDRVNYGYTF.

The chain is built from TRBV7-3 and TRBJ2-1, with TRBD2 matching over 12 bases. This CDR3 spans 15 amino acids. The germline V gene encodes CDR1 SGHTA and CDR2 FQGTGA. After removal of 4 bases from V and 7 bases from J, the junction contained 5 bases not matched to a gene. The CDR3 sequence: CASSSTSGRMNEQFF. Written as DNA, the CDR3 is TGTGCCAGCAGCTCTACTAGCGGGAGGATGAATGAGCAGTTCTTC.

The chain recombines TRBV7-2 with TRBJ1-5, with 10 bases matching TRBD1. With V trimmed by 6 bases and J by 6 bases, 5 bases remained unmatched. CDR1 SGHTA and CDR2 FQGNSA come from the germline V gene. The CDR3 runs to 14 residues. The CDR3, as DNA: TGTGCCAGCAGTCCTAGGACAGGGGGTCAGCCCCAGCATTTT. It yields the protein CASSPRTGGQPQHF.

DNA of the CDR3: TGCGCCAGCAGCCAAGTCGAAGGACGGAGGAGGGGTATTCGGTTCTTC. Protein sequence: CASSQVEGRRRGIRFF. The gene calls are TRBV4-1 and TRBJ2-1; D might be TRBD2 (6 bases). This CDR3 is built from 16 residues. V lost 1 base and J lost 15, with 25 bases in between. Germline CDR1 and CDR2: MGHRA and YSYEKL.

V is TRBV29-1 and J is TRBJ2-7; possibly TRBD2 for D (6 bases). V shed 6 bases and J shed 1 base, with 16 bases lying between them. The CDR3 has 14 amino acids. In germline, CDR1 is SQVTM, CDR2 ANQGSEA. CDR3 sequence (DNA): TGCAGCGTCGATCGGGGGACCTCTTCCTACGAGCAGTACTTC. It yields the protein CSVDRGTSSYEQYF.

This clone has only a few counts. CDR3 coding DNA: TGTGCCAGCAGTGAATCGGGGTACACTGAAGCTTTCTTT. This translates into CASSESGYTEAFF. This chain links TRBV6-1 with TRBJ1-1; D remains unclear. The CDR3 is 13 residues long. Germline V lookup: CDR1 MNHNS, CDR2 SASEGT. Trimming pared 2 bases from V and 3 bases from J, leaving 7 bases between.